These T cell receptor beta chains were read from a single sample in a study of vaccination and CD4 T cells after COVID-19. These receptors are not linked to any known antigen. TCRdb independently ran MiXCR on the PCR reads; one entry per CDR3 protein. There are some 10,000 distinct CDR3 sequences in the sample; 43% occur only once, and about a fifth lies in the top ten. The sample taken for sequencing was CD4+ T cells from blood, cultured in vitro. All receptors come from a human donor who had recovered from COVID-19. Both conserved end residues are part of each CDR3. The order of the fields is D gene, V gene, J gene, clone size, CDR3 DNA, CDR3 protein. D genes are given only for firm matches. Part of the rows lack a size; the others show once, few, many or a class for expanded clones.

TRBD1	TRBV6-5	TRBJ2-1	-	TGTGCCAGCAGTTACTCGATCGGGACAGGGTTCAATGAGCAGTTCTTC	CASSYSIGTGFNEQFF
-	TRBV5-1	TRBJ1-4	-	TGCGCCAGCAGCGGTGCAACTAATGAAAAACTGTTTTTT	CASSGATNEKLFF
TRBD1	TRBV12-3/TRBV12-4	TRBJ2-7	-	TGTGCCAGCAGTTTAGCGGGACAGGGGGCTATCGAGCAGTACTTC	CASSLAGQGAIEQYF
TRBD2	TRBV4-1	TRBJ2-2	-	TGCGCCAGCAGCCAAATAGCGGGGGGGTTGGGAACCGGGGAGCTGTTTTTT	CASSQIAGGLGTGELFF
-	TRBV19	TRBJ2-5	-	TGTGCCAGTAGTGCGAGGGCTGCGAATGGTGAGGAGACCCAGTACTTC	CASSARAANGEETQYF
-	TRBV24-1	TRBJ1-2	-	TGTGCCACCAGTGCGGGTTCAGACTATGGCTACACCTTC	CATSAGSDYGYTF
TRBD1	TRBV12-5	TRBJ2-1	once	TGTGCTAGTGGTTTAGGGACAGGGATTGAGCAGTTCTTC	CASGLGTGIEQFF
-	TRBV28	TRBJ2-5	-	TGTGCCAGCTGGGGGGGCCCCGGGACCCAGTACTTC	CASWGGPGTQYF
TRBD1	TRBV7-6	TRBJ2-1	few	TGTGCCAGCAGCTTAGTTGGGACAGGCTCCTACAATGAGCAGTTCTTC	CASSLVGTGSYNEQFF
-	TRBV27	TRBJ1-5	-	TGTGCCAGCAGTGTGGGAGGGGGTTGGAACAATCAGCCCCAGCATTTT	CASSVGGGWNNQPQHF
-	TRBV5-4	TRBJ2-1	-	TGTGCCAGCAGCTTCCTTGGCAAGCAGTTCTTC	CASSFLGKQFF
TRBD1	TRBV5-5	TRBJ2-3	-	TGTGCCAGCAGATCTGGACAGGTTCGCACAGATACGCAGTATTTT	CASRSGQVRTDTQYF
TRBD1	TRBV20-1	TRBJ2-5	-	TGCAGTGCTGATCCGGGACAGGGGGTCAAAGAGACCCAGTACTTC	CSADPGQGVKETQYF
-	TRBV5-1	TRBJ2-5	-	TGCGCCAGCAGCTTGGCCGAGGGAAGCCAAGAGACCCAGTACTTC	CASSLAEGSQETQYF
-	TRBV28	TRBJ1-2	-	TGTGCCAGCAGTTCGGGGCAGCAATATGGCTACACCTTC	CASSSGQQYGYTF
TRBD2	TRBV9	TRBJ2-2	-	TGTGCCAGCAGCTCCGCCGCTTCGGGGGGGCGTAGCACCGGGGAGCTGTTTTTT	CASSSAASGGRSTGELFF
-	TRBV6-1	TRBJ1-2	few	TGTGCCAGCAGTGGACTATTTAACTATGGCTACACCTTC	CASSGLFNYGYTF
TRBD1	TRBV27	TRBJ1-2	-	TGTGCCAGCAGGCCCGGGACAGGGGGTGACTATGGCTACACCTTC	CASRPGTGGDYGYTF
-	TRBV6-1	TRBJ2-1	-	TGTGCCAGCAGTGAAGCCCCCAGCGGGCTATCCTACAATGAGCAGTTCTTC	CASSEAPSGLSYNEQFF